This T cell receptor beta chain was found in a study of human T cells and chemical hapten exposure. The CDR3 spans 14 residues. V dropped 5 bases and J dropped 2 bases, with 12 bases sitting between them. The library put unique molecular identifiers onto individual cDNA molecules. One entry per CDR3 protein, called by TCRdb with MiXCR from the RACE reads. The table includes fewer than 140,000 distinct CDR3 sequences, approximately 12% detected once. Study conclusions and caveats: Unchanged with DPC sensitization were TCRs above 1 in 1000 frequency. Counts of expanded TCRs at PT1 were positively correlated with patch test score.

Time point reported: pre-sensitization, week 0. Treatment described: therapeutic diphenylcyclopropenone sensitization with weekly scalp DPC. Alopecia patients, 18 to 70 years old and DPC-suitable, served as donors. On this clonotype itself: Its target is not known.

The material was whole blood, obtained in connection with sensitization to the hapten diphenylcyclopropenone (DPC). The clonotype originates from a woman between 50 and 59 years old with alopecia areata. Some clones in this sample may be carry-over from other donors' samples. The rearrangement joins TRBV12-3 or TRBV12-4 to TRBJ1-1, with TRBD1 as a possible D gene (6 bases). CDR3 nucleotides: TGTGCCAGCAGTATCCGACAGGCTAACACTGAAGCTTTCTTT. As protein: CASSIRQANTEAFF.